A selection of T cell receptor beta chains follows, all from one sample in a study of shared clonotypes between healthy human individuals. Measured with immunoSEQ multiplex PCR; TCRdb has only the in-frame clones, and not every one. The sample has under 1,100,000 clones, approximately 68% seen once. The sample consisted of memory CD4+ T cells sorted from blood. Receptors were obtained from a young man in good health. Each CDR3 is given with its conserved first and last residue. A D gene is named only where the DNA matches it firmly. The listing skips clone size in some rows; elsewhere it reads once, few, many or a size class.

abundance	v_gene	d_gene	j_gene	CDR3nt	CDR3aa
-	TRBV29-1	-	TRBJ2-5	TGCAGCGGAGGGGAGATGCAAGAGACCCAGTACTTC	CSGGEMQETQYF
-	TRBV7-9	-	TRBJ2-5	TGTGCCAGCAGCTTAGGGGGTTTCGGAGGTTCGGTGCAAGAGACCCAGTACTTC	CASSLGGFGGSVQETQYF
-	TRBV7-6	-	TRBJ1-2	TGTGCCAACAGCCCACCAGGGGTTTATGGCTACACCTTC	CANSPPGVYGYTF
-	TRBV25-1	TRBD1	TRBJ1-1	TGTGCCAGCAGTGATCCCTCCCGGACAGGAAACACTGAAGCTTTCTTT	CASSDPSRTGNTEAFF
-	TRBV14	-	TRBJ1-1	TGTGCCAGCAGCCCGACAGCTGGACTTTATGAAGCTTTCTTT	CASSPTAGLYEAFF
-	TRBV19	-	TRBJ2-1	TGTGCCAGTAGTACCCTCCCTGGCGAGCAGTTCTTC	CASSTLPGEQFF
-	TRBV27	TRBD2	TRBJ2-3	TGTGCCAGCAGTTCAATCACCCATGGACTAGCGGGCACAGATACGCAGTATTTT	CASSSITHGLAGTDTQYF
few	TRBV14	TRBD2	TRBJ2-3	TGTGCCAGCATGACTAGCGGGGCCAGATTACAGTATTTT	CASMTSGARLQYF
-	TRBV30	-	TRBJ1-4	TGTGCCTGGAGTGTAGGGGCAGGAGCCGAAAAACTGTTTTTT	CAWSVGAGAEKLFF
few	TRBV2	-	TRBJ1-4	TGTGCCAGCAGCAGGACGGGATCTAATGAAAAACTGTTTTTT	CASSRTGSNEKLFF
-	TRBV7-2	TRBD1	TRBJ1-1	TGTGCCAGCAGCCTGACAGGGGGTTCGAACACTGAAGCTTTCTTT	CASSLTGGSNTEAFF
-	TRBV30	-	TRBJ1-3	TGTGCCTGGATGGTGGGGGGTCGAGGAGGAAACACCATATATTTT	CAWMVGGRGGNTIYF
-	TRBV6-1	-	TRBJ2-1	TGTGCCAGCAGTGAAAGAGAACGGATAAGCTCCTACAATGAGCAGTTCTTC	CASSERERISSYNEQFF
-	TRBV6-6	-	TRBJ2-4	TGTGCCAGCAGTTACGTTGGTAGCGGAAAAAACATTCAGTACTTC	CASSYVGSGKNIQYF
-	TRBV5-1	-	TRBJ1-2	TGCGCCAGCAGCGAGGAAAGACTGGGGGGCTACACCTTC	CASSEERLGGYTF
few	TRBV15	TRBD1	TRBJ1-6	TGTGCCACCAGCACAGGACAGGGGCATTCACCCCTCCACTTT	CATSTGQGHSPLHF
-	TRBV28	TRBD1	TRBJ1-2	TGTGCCAGCAGTTTGACCCCCGGGACAGGGAGGAAAGGCTACACCTTC	CASSLTPGTGRKGYTF
-	TRBV5-1	-	TRBJ1-6	TGCGCCAGCAGCTTGGCCCTACAGGGCAGCAATTCACCCCTCCACTTT	CASSLALQGSNSPLHF
few	TRBV5-6	-	TRBJ2-3	TGTGCCAGCCAAATCGGTCGGGATACGCAGTATTTT	CASQIGRDTQYF
-	TRBV30	-	TRBJ2-7	TGTGCCTGGAAACAGGAGCGGTTCTCCTACGAGCAGTACTTC	CAWKQERFSYEQYF
-	TRBV7-2	-	TRBJ2-3	TGTGCCAGCAGCTTAAACACGCTGGATACGCAGTATTTT	CASSLNTLDTQYF
once	TRBV4-1	TRBD1	TRBJ2-1	TGCGCCAGCAGCCAACCGGGACAGGGCGCCTACAATGAGCAGTTCTTC	CASSQPGQGAYNEQFF
-	TRBV5-4	-	TRBJ2-7	TGTGCCAGCAGCTTGGCCGGGATAGCACACCCCTACGAGCAGTACTTC	CASSLAGIAHPYEQYF
-	TRBV5-1	-	TRBJ2-7	TGCGCCAGCAGCTTGGCTCTAGCACGAACAGACGAGCAGTACTTC	CASSLALARTDEQYF
-	TRBV29-1	-	TRBJ1-1	TGCAGCGTTGTCGGAACTGAAGCTTTCTTT	CSVVGTEAFF
-	TRBV29-1	-	TRBJ2-5	TGCAGCGTTGAAGATTGGCCCCCGAAAGAGACCCAGTACTTC	CSVEDWPPKETQYF
few	TRBV7-9	-	TRBJ2-1	TGTGCCAGCAGCTCGGGCCGGGGGATTTACTACAATGAGCAGTTCTTC	CASSSGRGIYYNEQFF
-	TRBV30	-	TRBJ2-1	TGTGCCTGGAGTTACCGGGACAGGGCCTCGGGAGGGCGGAATGAGCAGTTCTTC	CAWSYRDRASGGRNEQFF
-	TRBV19	-	TRBJ2-4	TGTGCCAGTACCCGGGGACCACCGGAGGCCATTCAGTACTTC	CASTRGPPEAIQYF
-	TRBV6-1	-	TRBJ1-1	TGTGCCAGCAGTGGTTACATGAACACTGAAGCTTTCTTT	CASSGYMNTEAFF
once	TRBV6-5	TRBD1	TRBJ2-7	TGTGCCAGCAGTTATTCCCAGGGGGTCTTCTACGAGCAGTACTTC	CASSYSQGVFYEQYF
-	TRBV5-1	TRBD2	TRBJ2-7	TGCGCCAGCAGCCCCGGGACTAGCGTCCCGGGAGAGCAGTACTTC	CASSPGTSVPGEQYF
-	TRBV5-1	TRBD1	TRBJ1-3	TGCGCCAGCAGCTCAGCAGGGGGCCCTAGCTCTGGAAACACCATATATTTT	CASSSAGGPSSGNTIYF
-	TRBV9	TRBD1	TRBJ2-5	TGTGCCAGCAGCGTAGGTGGTAGGGGGCGAGTCCAAGAGACCCAGTACTTC	CASSVGGRGRVQETQYF
-	TRBV5-4	TRBD2	TRBJ2-7	TGTGCCAGCAGCCCGGGGACTAGCGGGGGAGGGCCTTACGAGCAGTACTTC	CASSPGTSGGGPYEQYF
-	TRBV29-1	-	TRBJ1-2	TGCAGCAGTAGGTCGGGGGCCTATGGCTACACCTTC	CSSRSGAYGYTF
few	TRBV5-1	-	TRBJ2-6	TGCGCCAGCAGCTTGGTAACTGGGACTGGGGCCAACGTCCTGACTTTC	CASSLVTGTGANVLTF
-	TRBV5-1	TRBD1	TRBJ2-1	TGCGCCAGCACACAAACAGGGGGTACGAATGAGCAGTTCTTC	CASTQTGGTNEQFF
-	TRBV5-1	-	TRBJ2-6	TGCGCCAGCAGCCAGACGGGCAGCTCTGGGGCCAACGTCCTGACTTTC	CASSQTGSSGANVLTF
-	TRBV2	-	TRBJ1-1	TGTGCCAGCAGTGAAGGAACGCTAAGGGGGTCAGGGGAGAACACTGAAGCTTTCTTT	CASSEGTLRGSGENTEAFF
-	TRBV30	-	TRBJ2-5	TGTGCCTGGAGTGTCCCGGGCTCCTCGGGAGAGACCCAGTACTTC	CAWSVPGSSGETQYF
-	TRBV28	-	TRBJ1-3	TGTGCCAGCGGAATACCGGGACATAAGGCTGGAAACACCATATATTTT	CASGIPGHKAGNTIYF
-	TRBV7-9	-	TRBJ1-2	TGTGCCAGCAGGAAGGGGGGAGGCTACACCTTC	CASRKGGGYTF
-	TRBV5-6	TRBD2	TRBJ2-5	TGTGCCAGCAGCCCTGGACTAGCGCGGAACGGGGAATACTTC	CASSPGLARNGEYF
-	TRBV5-6	-	TRBJ1-2	TGTGTCAGCAGCTTTTACAGGGCCGATGGCTACACCTTC	CVSSFYRADGYTF
-	TRBV7-8	-	TRBJ2-7	TGTGCCAGCAGCTTATCGGGGAGGTTCACCTACGAGCAGTACTTC	CASSLSGRFTYEQYF
-	TRBV5-4	-	TRBJ1-2	TGTGCCAGCAGCTCTCAAGGGGATAGCTATGGCTACACCTTC	CASSSQGDSYGYTF
-	TRBV10-2	-	TRBJ2-7	TGCGCCAGCAGTTCCAAAAGCTACGAGCAGTACTTC	CASSSKSYEQYF
-	TRBV2	TRBD1	TRBJ1-2	TGTGCCAGCCAGGGGGGGGACAGGGGTATTAATGGCTACACCTTC	CASQGGDRGINGYTF
-	TRBV25-1	-	TRBJ2-7	TGTGCCAGCAGTGAAGGCAAGACGGAGTACTACGAGCAGTACTTC	CASSEGKTEYYEQYF
few	TRBV19	TRBD1	TRBJ1-5	TGTGCCAGTACCTCGACAGGGTTGGGCAATCAGCCCCAGCATTTT	CASTSTGLGNQPQHF
-	TRBV15	-	TRBJ2-1	TGTGCCACCAGCAGCTTGAGGGACAATGAGCAGTTCTTC	CATSSLRDNEQFF
few	TRBV30	-	TRBJ1-5	TGTGCCTGGAGCCTCCCGGGCAGGCCCCAGCATTTT	CAWSLPGRPQHF
few	TRBV6-1	-	TRBJ1-1	TGTGCCAGCCTGTGGGGGAACACTGAAGCTTTCTTT	CASLWGNTEAFF